These 3 T cell receptor beta chains originate from one sample sequenced in a study of blood T cell repertoires in COVID-19. This table comes from immunoSEQ multiplex PCR, and its TCRdb copy is limited to in-frame clones, with some not included. The table has about 120,000 clones, roughly 77% seen once. Sequencing input: peripheral blood. These receptors were obtained from a man between 60 and 75 years old with active or convalescent COVID-19.

The chain joins TRBV5-4 to TRBJ2-3, with TRBD2 matching over 10 bases. The length of the CDR3 is 16 residues. The germline V gene encodes CDR1 SGHNT and CDR2 YYREEE (reference sequence). V lost 2 bases, J lost 1 base, and 4 bases stayed unmatched. In DNA form, the CDR3 reads TGTGCCAGCAGCTTCATAGCGGGAGGCGGCACAGATACGCAGTATTTT. As protein: CASSFIAGGGTDTQYF.

The V call is TRBV3-1 (or the pseudogene TRBV3-2), the J call TRBJ1-6; D unclear. This CDR3 has 13 amino acids. Germline values: CDR1 LGHDT, CDR2 YNNKEL (reference sequence). Trimming removed 0 bases at V and 7 bases at J, with 4 bases between. The CDR3 DNA reads TGTGCCAGCAGCCAAGATCTCAATTCACCCCTCCACTTT. Translating it yields CASSQDLNSPLHF.

The chain links TRBV7-2 to TRBJ2-7; 10 bases map to TRBD1. This CDR3 has 14 amino acids. The V and J ends lost 4 bases and 6 bases, in that order; junction bases with no gene match: 6. CDR1 and CDR2 (germline): SGHTA, FQGNSA. CDR3 region: CASSSRQGAIEQYF. The CDR3 DNA reads TGTGCCAGCAGCTCTCGACAGGGGGCGATCGAGCAGTACTTC.